The TCR beta chain under discussion was sequenced for a study of cytomegalovirus exposure and HLA in healthy donors. Both 60 Vbeta primers and 13 Jbeta primers went into the PCR. The data were produced by immunoSEQ multiplex PCR, yet TCRdb's version contains in-frame clones alone and is incomplete. Among 100,000 to 150,000 clones listed, around 83% were seen once. Details on this clone: No antigen is known for it.

Study-level findings and limits: A prior analysis recorded that most TCR beta V segments were productive about 87% or about 30% of the time. Several top significant clusters appeared, in a later analysis, to be linked to common viral pathogens. Among immune exposure information, only CMV serostatus was available.

The V and J ends lost 5 bases and 9 bases, in that order; junction bases with no gene match: 17. This CDR3 has 16 amino acids. Germline CDR1 SGHTA, CDR2 FQGTGA. The sequence derives from a man aged 45-65 years in good health and CMV-seronegative. The chain combines TRBV7-3 with TRBJ1-2; 8 positions match TRBD1. Sequencing was carried out using PBMCs. CDR3 in amino acids: CASSPTGGQNLGSYTF. In DNA, the CDR3 is TGTGCCAGCAGCCCAACAGGGGGACAGAATCTCGGGAGCTACACCTTC.